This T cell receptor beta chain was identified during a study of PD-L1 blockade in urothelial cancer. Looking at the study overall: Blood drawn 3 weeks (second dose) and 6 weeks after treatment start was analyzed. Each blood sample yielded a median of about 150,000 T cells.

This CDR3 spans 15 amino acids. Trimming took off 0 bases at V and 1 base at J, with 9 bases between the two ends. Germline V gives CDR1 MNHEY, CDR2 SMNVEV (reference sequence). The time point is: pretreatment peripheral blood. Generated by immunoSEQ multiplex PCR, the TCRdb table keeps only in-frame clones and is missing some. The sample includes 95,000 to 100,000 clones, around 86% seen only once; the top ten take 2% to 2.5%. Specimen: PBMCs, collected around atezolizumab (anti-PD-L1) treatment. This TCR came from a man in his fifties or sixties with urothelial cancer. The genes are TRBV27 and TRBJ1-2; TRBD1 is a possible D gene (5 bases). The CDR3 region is CASSLSDSLNYGYTF. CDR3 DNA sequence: TGTGCCAGCAGTTTATCTGACAGTCTTAACTATGGCTACACCTTC.